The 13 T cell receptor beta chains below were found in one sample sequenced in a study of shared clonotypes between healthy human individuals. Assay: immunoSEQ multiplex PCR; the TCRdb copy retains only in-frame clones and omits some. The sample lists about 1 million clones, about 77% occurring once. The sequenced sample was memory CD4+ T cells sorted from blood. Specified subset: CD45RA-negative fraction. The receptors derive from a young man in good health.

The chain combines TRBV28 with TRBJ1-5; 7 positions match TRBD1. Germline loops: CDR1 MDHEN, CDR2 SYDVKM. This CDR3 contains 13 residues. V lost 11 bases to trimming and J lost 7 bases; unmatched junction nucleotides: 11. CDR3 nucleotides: TGTGCCTCCGGAGGGGGCGGGGTACAGCCCCAGCATTTT. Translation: CASGGGGVQPQHF.

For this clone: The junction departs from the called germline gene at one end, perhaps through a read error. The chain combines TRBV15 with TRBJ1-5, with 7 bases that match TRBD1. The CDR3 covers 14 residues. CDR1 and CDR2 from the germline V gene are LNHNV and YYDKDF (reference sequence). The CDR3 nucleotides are TGTGCCACCTCGGGGGGACAGTCCAATCAGTCCCAGCATTTT. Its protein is CATSGGQSNQSQHF.

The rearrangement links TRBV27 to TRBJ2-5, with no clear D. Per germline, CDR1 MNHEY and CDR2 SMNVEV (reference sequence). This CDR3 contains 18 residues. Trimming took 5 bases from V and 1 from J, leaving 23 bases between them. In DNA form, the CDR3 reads TGTGCCAGCAGTATACGCCAACACCCCCAGCGACCCCAAGAGACCCAGTACTTC. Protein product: CASSIRQHPQRPQETQYF.

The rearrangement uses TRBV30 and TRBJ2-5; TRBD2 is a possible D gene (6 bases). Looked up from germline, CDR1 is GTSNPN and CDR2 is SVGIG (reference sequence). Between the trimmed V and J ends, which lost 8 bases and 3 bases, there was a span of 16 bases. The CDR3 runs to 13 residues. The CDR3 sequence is CAGGGGKKETQYF. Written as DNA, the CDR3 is TGTGCCGGAGGTGGCGGGAAGAAAGAGACCCAGTACTTC.

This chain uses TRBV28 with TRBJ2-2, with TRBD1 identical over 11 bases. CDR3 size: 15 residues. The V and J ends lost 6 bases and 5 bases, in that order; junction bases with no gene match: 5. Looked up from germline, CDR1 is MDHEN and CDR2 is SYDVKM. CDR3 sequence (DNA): TGTGCCAGCAGCGGACAGGGGGCGGGGACCGGGGAGCTGTTTTTT. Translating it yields CASSGQGAGTGELFF.

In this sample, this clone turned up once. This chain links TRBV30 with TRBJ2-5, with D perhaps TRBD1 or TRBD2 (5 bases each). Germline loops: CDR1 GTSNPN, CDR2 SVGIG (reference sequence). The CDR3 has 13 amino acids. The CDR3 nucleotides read TGTGCATCGAGGGGCAGTACCCAAGAGACCCAGTACTTC. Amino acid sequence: CASRGSTQETQYF.

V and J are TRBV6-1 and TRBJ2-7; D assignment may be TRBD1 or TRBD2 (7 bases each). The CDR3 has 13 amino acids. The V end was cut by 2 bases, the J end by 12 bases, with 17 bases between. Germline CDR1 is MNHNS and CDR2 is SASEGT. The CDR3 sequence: CASSELPGGVRYF. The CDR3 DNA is TGTGCCAGCAGTGAACTTCCAGGGGGGGTGAGGTACTTC.

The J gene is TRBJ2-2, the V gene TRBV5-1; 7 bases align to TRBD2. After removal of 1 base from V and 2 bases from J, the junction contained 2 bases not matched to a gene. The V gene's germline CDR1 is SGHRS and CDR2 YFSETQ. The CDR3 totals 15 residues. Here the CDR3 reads CASSLPSGNTGELFF. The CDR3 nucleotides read TGCGCCAGCAGCTTGCCTAGCGGAAACACCGGGGAGCTGTTTTTT.

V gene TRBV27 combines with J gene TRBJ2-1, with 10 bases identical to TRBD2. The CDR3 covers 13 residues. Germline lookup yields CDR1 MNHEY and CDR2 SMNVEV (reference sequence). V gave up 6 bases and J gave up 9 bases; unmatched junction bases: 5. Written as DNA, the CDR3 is TGTGCCAGCAGATCAGCGGGAGGGACTGAGCAGTTCTTC. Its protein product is CASRSAGGTEQFF.

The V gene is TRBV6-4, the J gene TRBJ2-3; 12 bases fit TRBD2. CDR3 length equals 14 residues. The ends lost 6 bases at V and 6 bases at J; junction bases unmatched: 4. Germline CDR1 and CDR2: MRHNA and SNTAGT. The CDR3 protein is CASSLAGGPDTQYF. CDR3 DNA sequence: TGTGCCAGCAGCCTAGCGGGGGGGCCCGATACGCAGTATTTT.

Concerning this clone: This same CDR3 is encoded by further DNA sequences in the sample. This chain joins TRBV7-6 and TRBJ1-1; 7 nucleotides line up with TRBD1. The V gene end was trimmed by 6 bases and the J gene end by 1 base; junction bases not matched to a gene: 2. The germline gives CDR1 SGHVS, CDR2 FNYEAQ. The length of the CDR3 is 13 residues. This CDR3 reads CASSRQGNTEAFF. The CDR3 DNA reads TGTGCCAGCAGTCGACAGGGGAACACTGAAGCTTTCTTT.

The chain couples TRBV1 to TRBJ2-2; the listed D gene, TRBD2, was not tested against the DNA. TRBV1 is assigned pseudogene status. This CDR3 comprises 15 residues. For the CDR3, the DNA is TGCACCAGCAGCCCGGGGTACGCGAACACCGGGGAGCTGTTTTTT. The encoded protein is CTSSPGYANTGELFF.

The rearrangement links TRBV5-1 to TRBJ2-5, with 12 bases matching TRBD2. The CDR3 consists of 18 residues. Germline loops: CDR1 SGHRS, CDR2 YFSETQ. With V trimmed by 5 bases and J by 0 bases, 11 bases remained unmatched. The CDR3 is CASRTGGRTSGDQETQYF. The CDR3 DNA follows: TGCGCCAGCAGAACGGGCGGGAGGACTAGCGGGGACCAAGAGACCCAGTACTTC. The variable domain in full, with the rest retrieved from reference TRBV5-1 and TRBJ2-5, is KAGVTQTPRYLIKTRGQQVTLSCSPISGHRSVSWYQQTPGQGLQFLFEYFSETQRNKGNFPGRFSGRQFSNSRSEMNVSTLELGDSALYLCASRTGGRTSGDQETQYFGPGTRLLVL.